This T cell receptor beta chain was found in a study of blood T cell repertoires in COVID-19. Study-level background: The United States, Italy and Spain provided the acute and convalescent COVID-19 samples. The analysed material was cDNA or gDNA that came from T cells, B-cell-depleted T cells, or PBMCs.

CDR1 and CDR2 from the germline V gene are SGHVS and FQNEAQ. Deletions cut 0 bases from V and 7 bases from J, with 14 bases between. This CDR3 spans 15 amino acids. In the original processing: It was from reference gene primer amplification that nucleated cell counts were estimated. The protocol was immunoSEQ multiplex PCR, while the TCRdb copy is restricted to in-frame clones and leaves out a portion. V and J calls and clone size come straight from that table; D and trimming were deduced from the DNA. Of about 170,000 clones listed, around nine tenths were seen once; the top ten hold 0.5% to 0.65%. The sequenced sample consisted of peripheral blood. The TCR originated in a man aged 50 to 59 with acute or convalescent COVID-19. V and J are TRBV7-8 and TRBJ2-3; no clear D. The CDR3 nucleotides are TGTGCCAGCAGCTTAGCCCTTAACAGTCCCCATACGCAGTATTTT. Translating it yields CASSLALNSPHTQYF.